Each of the 10 T cell receptor beta chains below was sequenced from the same sample in a study of T cell responses to AZD1222 COVID-19 vaccine. The protocol was immunoSEQ multiplex PCR, while the TCRdb copy is restricted to in-frame clones and leaves out a portion. The table shows more than 95,000 clones, with around 89% occurring only once. This sample comprised peripheral blood, obtained 28 days after the second AZD1222 dose. Receptors originate from an adult who received the AZD1222 COVID-19 vaccine.

The rearrangement uses TRBV12-3 or TRBV12-4 and TRBJ2-2; D gene ambiguous. The V gene lost 6 bases and the J gene lost 3 bases, with 8 bases spanning the gap. The CDR3 runs to 13 residues. This CDR3 reads CASSPSHTGELFF. The CDR3 DNA is TGTGCCAGCAGCCCTAGTCACACCGGGGAGCTGTTTTTT.

The sample holds a few counts of this clone. The V and J genes are TRBV7-9 and TRBJ2-7; D is uncertain. CDR3 length: 14 residues. Germline values: CDR1 SEHNR, CDR2 FQNEAQ (reference sequence). The V and J ends lost 1 base and 1 base respectively, with 8 bases between them. CDR3: CASSLEGGSYEQYF. The DNA for the CDR3 is TGTGCCAGCAGCTTAGAAGGCGGTTCCTACGAGCAGTACTTC.

V is TRBV3-1 (or the pseudogene TRBV3-2) and J is TRBJ2-5, with TRBD1 matching over 11 bases. V shed 6 bases, J shed 5 bases, and the junction held 8 bases outside the gene matches. There are 15 residues in the CDR3. Germline CDR1 LGHDT, CDR2 YNNKEL (reference sequence). The CDR3 nucleotides read TGTGCCAGCAGACTCCGGGACAGGGGGTCGGAGACCCAGTACTTC. Translating it yields CASRLRDRGSETQYF.

The DNA of the CDR3 is TGTGCCAGCAGCTTAGTCTTCGGGACAGGGATCTACGAGCAGTACTTC. Encoded protein: CASSLVFGTGIYEQYF. This chain links TRBV7-8 with TRBJ2-7, with 9 bases that match TRBD1. Germline CDR1 reads SGHVS; CDR2 reads FQNEAQ. The CDR3 has 16 residues. With 1 base clipped from V and 3 bases from J, the junction kept 7 bases outside the gene matches.

The rearrangement links TRBV4-1 to TRBJ1-6; 9 bases are shared with TRBD1. The V and J ends lost 4 bases and 9 bases, in that order; junction bases with no gene match: 4. This CDR3 has 14 residues. Germline lookup yields CDR1 MGHRA and CDR2 YSYEKL. Written as DNA, the CDR3 is TGCGCCAGCAGCCCCCCGGGACAGGGTTCACCCCTCCACTTT. This sequence encodes CASSPPGQGSPLHF.

This sequence joins TRBV19 and TRBJ1-1; D possibly corresponds to TRBD1 (6 bases). Trimming took off 5 bases at V and 0 bases at J, with 13 bases between the two ends. The CDR3 runs to 15 residues. Germline V lookup: CDR1 LNHDA, CDR2 SQIVND (reference sequence). CDR3 sequence: CASSGRDKVNTEAFF. The CDR3 DNA reads as TGTGCCAGTAGTGGCCGGGACAAGGTGAACACTGAAGCTTTCTTT. The variable domain in full, completed from reference TRBV19 and TRBJ1-1, reads DGGITQSPKYLFRKEGQNVTLSCEQNLNHDAMYWYRQDPGQGLRLIYYSQIVNDFQKGDIAEGYSVSREKKESFPLTVTSAQKNPTAFYLCASSGRDKVNTEAFFGQGTRLTVV.

This clone occurred once. The chain joins TRBV15 to TRBJ1-4, with D unclear. The germline V and J ends were trimmed by 0 bases and 6 bases, with 11 bases remaining between them. Germline values: CDR1 LNHNV, CDR2 YYDKDF (reference sequence). The CDR3 consists of 15 residues. CDR3 sequence: CATSRDGKSDEKLFF. The CDR3 coding sequence is TGTGCCACCAGCAGAGATGGAAAGTCAGATGAAAAACTGTTTTTT.

The chain recombines TRBV19 with TRBJ1-1; a weak D match, TRBD1 (5 bases). With 6 bases removed from V and 6 bases from J, the gap between germline ends came to 20 bases. The germline CDR1 and CDR2 sequences are LNHDA and SQIVND (reference sequence). The CDR3 is 15 amino acids. CDR3 DNA sequence: TGTGCCAGTAGGAGGCCGGGACTCCGAGGCCCTGAAGCTTTCTTT. Its translation is CASRRPGLRGPEAFF.

Written as DNA, the CDR3 is TGTGCCAGCAGCTTTTCCGGGCTCAAGCAGTATTTT. As protein: CASSFSGLKQYF. The rearrangement joins TRBV11-3 to TRBJ2-3; D unclear. Trimming shortened V by 3 bases and J by 11 bases, and 12 bases separated the two germline ends. Germline V gives CDR1 SGHNT, CDR2 YENEEA. The CDR3 extends over 12 amino acids.

The chain employs TRBV6-6 and TRBJ1-2; 7 positions agree with TRBD1. The length of the CDR3 is 17 residues. The germline gives CDR1 MNHNY, CDR2 SVGAGI (reference sequence). Trimming at V came to 5 bases and at J to 2 bases, leaving 14 bases not matched to a gene. The CDR3 nucleotides are TGTGCCAGCAGTCACACAGGGGCTTGGACTAGGAACTATGGCTACACCTTC. This translates into CASSHTGAWTRNYGYTF.